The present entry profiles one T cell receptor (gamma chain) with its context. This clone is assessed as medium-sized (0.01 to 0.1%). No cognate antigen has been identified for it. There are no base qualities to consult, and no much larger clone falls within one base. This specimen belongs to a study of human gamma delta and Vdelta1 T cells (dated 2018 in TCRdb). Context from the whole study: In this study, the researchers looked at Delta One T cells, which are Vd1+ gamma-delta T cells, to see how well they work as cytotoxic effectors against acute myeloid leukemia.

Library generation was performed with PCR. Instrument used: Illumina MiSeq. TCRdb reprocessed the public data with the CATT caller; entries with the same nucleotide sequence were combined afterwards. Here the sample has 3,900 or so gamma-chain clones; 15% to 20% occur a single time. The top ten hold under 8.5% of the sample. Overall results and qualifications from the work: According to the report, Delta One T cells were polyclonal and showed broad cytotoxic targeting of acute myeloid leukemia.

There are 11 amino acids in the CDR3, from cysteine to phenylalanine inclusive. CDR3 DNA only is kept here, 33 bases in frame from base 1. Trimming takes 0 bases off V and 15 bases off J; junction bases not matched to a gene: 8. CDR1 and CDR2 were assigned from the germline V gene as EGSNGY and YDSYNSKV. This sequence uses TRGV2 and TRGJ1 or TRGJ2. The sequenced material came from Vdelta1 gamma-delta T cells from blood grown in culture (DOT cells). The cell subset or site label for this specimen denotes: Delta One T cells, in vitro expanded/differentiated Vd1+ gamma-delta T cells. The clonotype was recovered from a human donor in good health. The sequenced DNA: TGTGCCACCTGGGACGGGTCCTCCTTACTCTTT. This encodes CATWDGSSLLF.